A selection of T cell receptor beta chains follows, all from one sample in a study of T cells in narcolepsy. Clones were sequenced by immunoSEQ multiplex PCR, and TCRdb holds only the in-frame ones, with some missing. The sample holds about 40,000 clones, 88% seen once. Sequencing was carried out using CD45RA- memory CD4+ T cells from PBMCs. The origin of the receptors is a human donor with narcolepsy. CDR3s include the opening cysteine and the closing phenylalanine or tryptophan. Fields, in order: clone size, V gene, D gene, J gene, CDR3 protein, CDR3 DNA. D genes are given only for firm matches. Some rows have no size entry. The others give once, few or many, or a class for an expanded clone.

clone size: NA
V gene: TRBV30
D gene: NA
J gene: TRBJ2-5
CDR3 protein: CAWRGGLTGRETQYF
CDR3 DNA: TGTGCCTGGAGGGGGGGGTTGACAGGAAGGGAGACCCAGTACTTC

clone size: NA
V gene: TRBV5-1
D gene: NA
J gene: TRBJ1-1
CDR3 protein: CASIEGGLNTEAFF
CDR3 DNA: TGCGCCAGCATCGAGGGAGGACTCAACACTGAAGCTTTCTTT

clone size: NA
V gene: TRBV30
D gene: NA
J gene: TRBJ1-3
CDR3 protein: CALLQGLSGNTIYF
CDR3 DNA: TGTGCCTTGTTGCAGGGTTTATCTGGAAACACCATATATTTT

clone size: NA
V gene: TRBV29-1
D gene: NA
J gene: TRBJ1-5
CDR3 protein: CSVRIGPSTRHF
CDR3 DNA: TGCAGCGTTCGGATCGGTCCCAGCACCCGGCATTTT

clone size: NA
V gene: TRBV30
D gene: NA
J gene: TRBJ1-2
CDR3 protein: CAWSVLRGWGTF
CDR3 DNA: TGTGCCTGGAGTGTACTCAGGGGCTGGGGAACCTTC

clone size: NA
V gene: TRBV30
D gene: NA
J gene: TRBJ1-2
CDR3 protein: CAWSPLGRNDGYTF
CDR3 DNA: TGTGCCTGGAGTCCTCTGGGCAGGAACGATGGCTACACCTTC

clone size: NA
V gene: TRBV4-3
D gene: TRBD2
J gene: TRBJ2-1
CDR3 protein: CASSQDGSSGDRFF
CDR3 DNA: TGCGCCAGCAGCCAAGATGGGTCTAGCGGGGATCGGTTCTTC

clone size: once
V gene: TRBV6-6
D gene: TRBD1
J gene: TRBJ2-1
CDR3 protein: CASRVGTGRSYNEQFF
CDR3 DNA: TGTGCCAGCAGGGTTGGGACAGGTCGCTCCTACAATGAGCAGTTCTTC

clone size: NA
V gene: TRBV9
D gene: NA
J gene: TRBJ1-1
CDR3 protein: CASSVGSGTEAFF
CDR3 DNA: TGTGCCAGCAGCGTAGGTTCAGGGACTGAAGCTTTCTTT

clone size: NA
V gene: TRBV19
D gene: NA
J gene: TRBJ1-5
CDR3 protein: CASSLGGQGQRPQHF
CDR3 DNA: TGTGCCAGTAGTTTGGGGGGGCAGGGCCAGAGGCCCCAGCATTTT

clone size: NA
V gene: TRBV2
D gene: NA
J gene: TRBJ1-1
CDR3 protein: CASRVGGYTEAFF
CDR3 DNA: TGTGCCAGCAGAGTAGGAGGGTACACTGAAGCTTTCTTT

clone size: NA
V gene: TRBV19
D gene: TRBD2
J gene: TRBJ2-3
CDR3 protein: CASSIQRGGTDTQYF
CDR3 DNA: TGTGCCAGTAGTATCCAGCGGGGGGGCACAGATACGCAGTATTTT

clone size: NA
V gene: TRBV19
D gene: NA
J gene: TRBJ2-2
CDR3 protein: CASSIGAGLTGELFF
CDR3 DNA: TGTGCCAGTAGTATAGGGGCGGGACTGACCGGGGAGCTGTTTTTT